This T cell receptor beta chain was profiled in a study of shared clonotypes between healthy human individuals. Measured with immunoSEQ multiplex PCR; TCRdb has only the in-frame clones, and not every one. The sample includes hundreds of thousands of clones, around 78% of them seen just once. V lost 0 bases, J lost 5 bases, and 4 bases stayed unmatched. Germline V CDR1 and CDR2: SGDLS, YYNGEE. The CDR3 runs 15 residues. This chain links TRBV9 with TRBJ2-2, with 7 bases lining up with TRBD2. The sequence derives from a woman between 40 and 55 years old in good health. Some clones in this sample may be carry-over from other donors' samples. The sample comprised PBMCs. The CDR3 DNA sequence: TGTGCCAGCAGCGTAGCTAGCGGAGGTACCGGGGAGCTGTTTTTT. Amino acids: CASSVASGGTGELFF.